Below, 25 T cell receptor beta chains from the same sample are listed, as sequenced in a study of CD8 T cells in ankylosing spondylitis (TCRdb year 2017). The research as a whole found: Blood from ankylosing spondylitis patients appeared to be characterized by a TCR beta motif composed of about eight highly homologous amino acid variants.

Their specific antigens are unknown. Preparation of the library involved 5' RACE. For sequencing, an Illumina HiSeq 2500 was employed. The public reads were run again by TCRdb, first through fastp at Q25 and then through MiXCR, and only productive beta chains were kept. Every distinct CDR3 protein forms one entry, paired with its most common genes and DNA. The sample yields fewer than 400,000 distinct CDR3 sequences; around 22% were counted once. About a sixth of the sample comes from the top ten. Sequencing input: blood, either unsorted or a sorted T cell fraction (not recorded which). Receptor source: a male donor with ankylosing spondylitis.

The rearrangement uses TRBV12-3 or TRBV12-4 and TRBJ1-5, with a possible D match to TRBD1 (5 bases). Trimming removed 3 bases from V and 2 bases from J, with 14 bases in between. This CDR3 contains 16 residues. CDR3 sequence (DNA): TGTGCCAGCAGTTTGCGGGCAGGGAGGCGCAATCAGCCCCAGCATTTT. Translated: CASSLRAGRRNQPQHF.

The table lists this clonotype with a few counts. The chain is built from TRBV28 and TRBJ1-1, with a weak D call TRBD1 (5 bases). Germline loops: CDR1 MDHEN, CDR2 SYDVKM. CDR3 length: 15 amino acids. Trimming pared 2 bases from V and 4 bases from J, leaving 14 bases between. The DNA of the CDR3 is TGTGCCAGCAGTTTAGGGCAGGGATGGGGCACTGAAGCTTTCTTT. Residues: CASSLGQGWGTEAFF.

The chain recombines TRBV7-9 with TRBJ2-1, with D possibly matching TRBD2 (6 bases). There are 14 residues in the CDR3. Trimming shortened V by 7 bases and J by 1 base, and 11 bases separated the two germline ends. The V gene's germline CDR1 is SEHNR and CDR2 FQNEAQ (reference sequence). The CDR3 protein is CASNGGSSYNEQFF. The DNA for the CDR3 is TGTGCCAGCAATGGAGGGAGTTCCTACAATGAGCAGTTCTTC. The complete variable domain, with remaining parts taken from reference TRBV7-9 and TRBJ2-1, reads DTGVSQNPRHKITKRGQNVTFRCDPISEHNRLYWYRQTLGQGPEFLTYFQNEAQLEKSRLLSDRFSAERPKGSFSTLEIQRTEQGDSAMYLCASNGGSSYNEQFFGPGTRLTVL.

V is TRBV5-8 and J is TRBJ2-4; 8 nucleotides match TRBD2. The CDR3 runs to 16 residues. After removal of 2 bases from V and 9 bases from J, the junction contained 13 bases not matched to a gene. Germline-derived CDR1 and CDR2 are SGHTS and YDEGEE. The CDR3 bases are TGTGCCAGCAGCTTTAATCTCGGGAGGGGAGCCGCCATTCAGTACTTC. Its protein is CASSFNLGRGAAIQYF.

The chain couples TRBV10-3 to TRBJ2-2, with a possible D match to TRBD2 (5 bases). Trimming took 8 bases from V and 0 from J, leaving 16 bases between them. Germline values: CDR1 ENHRY, CDR2 SYGVKD. The CDR3 sequence is 16 residues long. The CDR3 sequence is CAIPRNERTNTGELFF. The CDR3 DNA reads TGTGCCATCCCAAGAAATGAGCGGACGAACACCGGGGAGCTGTTTTTT.

The rearrangement links TRBV11-3 to TRBJ1-1; a weak D match, TRBD1 (5 bases). The CDR3 covers 14 residues. The ends were cut back, 0 bases at V and 10 bases at J, with 15 bases in the middle. Germline-derived CDR1 and CDR2 are SGHNT and YENEEA. The DNA for the CDR3 is TGTGCCAGCAGCTTAGATCCCCAGGCGGGGGTAGCTTTCTTT. This gives the protein CASSLDPQAGVAFF.

This chain links TRBV4-2 with TRBJ2-2, with D perhaps TRBD2 (5 bases). V was shortened by 0 bases and J by 0 bases, with 11 bases between the two germline ends. This CDR3 comprises 17 residues. CDR1 is LGHNA, CDR2 YNFKEQ, per germline. CDR3 DNA sequence: TGTGCCAGCAGCCAAGATGCAGCGGATACGAACACCGGGGAGCTGTTTTTT. It yields the protein CASSQDAADTNTGELFF.

The chain recombines TRBV18 with TRBJ1-3; a possible D gene is TRBD1 (6 bases). Germline values: CDR1 KGHSH, CDR2 LQKENI. The CDR3 consists of 13 residues. V was clipped by 7 bases and J by 4 bases, with 11 bases between them. The CDR3 DNA reads TGTGCCAGCTTCGCAGGGGCCGGAAACACCATATATTTT. This codes for CASFAGAGNTIYF.

There are a few counts of this clonotype. The chain carries TRBV28 and TRBJ2-1; 10 bases line up with TRBD1. The ends lost 3 bases at V and 8 bases at J; junction bases unmatched: 10. CDR3 length equals 16 residues. Germline V gene lookup returns CDR1 MDHEN and CDR2 SYDVKM. The CDR3 spells CASSLGGTGDRDEQFF. CDR3 in DNA: TGTGCCAGCAGTTTGGGTGGGACAGGGGATAGGGATGAGCAGTTCTTC.

V and J are TRBV5-1 and TRBJ2-2; no clear D gene. Germline CDR1 is SGHRS and CDR2 is YFSETQ. The V end was cut by 3 bases, the J end by 7 bases, with 10 bases between. CDR3 length: 13 residues. The CDR3 loop reads CASSYGVGGELFF. Written as DNA, the CDR3 is TGCGCCAGCAGCTATGGGGTCGGCGGGGAGCTGTTTTTT.

The rearrangement joins TRBV2 to TRBJ1-4, with D unresolved. The CDR3 consists of 14 residues. Between the trimmed V and J ends, which lost 5 bases and 8 bases, there was a span of 15 bases. Germline assignment: CDR1 SNHLY and CDR2 FYNNEI. This CDR3 reads CASSPPPGTEKLFF. CDR3 bases: TGTGCCAGCAGTCCCCCCCCGGGAACGGAAAAACTGTTTTTT.

In DNA form, the CDR3 reads TGCAGCGTTGGGAGGGGGGGGCGGTTCACCGGGGAGCTGTTTTTT. Translating gives CSVGRGGRFTGELFF. This chain uses TRBV29-1 with TRBJ2-2; weak D call: TRBD2 (7 bases). CDR1 SQVTM and CDR2 ANQGSEA come from the germline V gene. Trimming took 4 bases from V and 4 from J, leaving 16 bases between them. The CDR3 has 15 residues.

CDR3 amino acids: CATSSGTGGTEAFF. The CDR3 region has the DNA TGTGCCACCAGCAGCGGGACAGGGGGAACTGAAGCTTTCTTT. J is TRBJ1-1 and V is TRBV15; 11 bases are a match to TRBD1. The trim removed 3 bases at V and 5 bases at J, leaving 2 bases unmatched. The V gene's germline CDR1 is LNHNV and CDR2 YYDKDF (reference sequence). The CDR3 extends over 14 amino acids.

This clonotype was picked up a small number of times. The CDR3 sequence: CASSLDSTGYNEQFF. CDR3 DNA: TGTGCCAGCAGCTTGGATTCTACAGGGTACAATGAGCAGTTCTTC. This sequence joins TRBV5-4 and TRBJ2-1; maybe TRBD1 (6 bases). CDR1 and CDR2 (germline): SGHNT, YYREEE (reference sequence). V gave up 0 bases and J gave up 4 bases, with 11 bases separating them. There are 15 residues in the CDR3.

V gene TRBV20-1 combines with J gene TRBJ2-1; no firm D call. Germline CDR1 reads DFQATT; CDR2 reads SNEGSKA (reference sequence). This CDR3 comprises 12 residues. The germline V and J ends were trimmed by 3 bases and 9 bases, with 12 bases remaining between them. The CDR3 loop is CSASSSLGEQFF. The CDR3 region has the DNA TGCAGTGCTAGCAGCTCGTTGGGTGAGCAGTTCTTC.

This clonotype has just a few counts. The genes are TRBV29-1 and TRBJ2-3; the D gene is possibly TRBD1 (6 bases). Trimming took off 0 bases at V and 0 bases at J, with 7 bases between the two ends. CDR1 SQVTM and CDR2 ANQGSEA come from the germline V gene. The CDR3 has 14 amino acids. The CDR3: CSVEDTGSTDTQYF. The CDR3 DNA sequence: TGCAGCGTTGAAGACACAGGGAGCACAGATACGCAGTATTTT.

There are a few counts of this clonotype. The chain is built from TRBV12-3 or TRBV12-4 and TRBJ2-2; D is perhaps TRBD1 (5 bases). The CDR3 extends over 13 amino acids. V shed 6 bases and J shed 6 bases, with 11 bases lying between them. The CDR3 sequence: CASSPTAAGELFF. The CDR3 nucleotides read TGTGCCAGCAGCCCGACAGCCGCCGGGGAGCTGTTTTTT.

The CDR3 here is CASSLLAGHVETQYF. The CDR3, as DNA: TGTGCCAGCAGCTTACTAGCGGGACACGTTGAGACCCAGTACTTC. The rearrangement links TRBV7-9 to TRBJ2-5, with TRBD2 matching 9 bases. V lost 2 bases, J lost 5 bases, and 6 bases stayed unmatched. CDR1 SEHNR and CDR2 FQNEAQ come from the germline V gene (reference sequence). This CDR3 has 15 amino acids.

There are a few counts of this clonotype. This CDR3 reads CTGLAHHIYNEQFF. The DNA of the CDR3 is TGCACAGGACTAGCCCACCATATTTACAATGAGCAGTTCTTC. The rearrangement joins TRBV20-1 to TRBJ2-1; 8 nucleotides agree with TRBD2. This CDR3 spans 14 amino acids. CDR1 DFQATT and CDR2 SNEGSKA come from the germline V gene (reference sequence).

This clonotype was seen a handful of times. The rearrangement uses TRBV3-1 and TRBJ2-7, with D unclear. Germline V CDR1 and CDR2: LGHDT, YNNKEL (reference sequence). Between the trimmed V and J ends, which lost 5 bases and 4 bases, there was a span of 9 bases. This CDR3 is built from 12 residues. The CDR3 sequence is CASSTVGYEQYF. In nucleotides, the CDR3 is TGTGCCAGCAGCACCGTTGGATACGAGCAGTACTTC.

This clonotype was counted between two and nine times. The CDR3 DNA follows: TGCGCCAGCAGTGGGACGAAGAGCTCCTACGAGCAGTACTTC. Amino acid sequence: CASSGTKSSYEQYF. This chain joins TRBV5-1 and TRBJ2-7; tentatively, D is TRBD1 or TRBD2 (5 bases each). The CDR3 loop spans 14 amino acids. The V end was cut by 5 bases, the J end by 0 bases, with 12 bases between. The germline CDR1 and CDR2 sequences are SGHRS and YFSETQ.

This clonotype has only a few counts. The chain employs TRBV4-2 and TRBJ1-4, with a possible D match to TRBD1 (5 bases). CDR1 and CDR2 (germline): LGHNA, YNFKEQ. The ends were cut back, 0 bases at V and 4 bases at J, with 12 bases in the middle. There are 16 residues in the CDR3. CDR3 protein: CASSQEPGRNNEKLFF. CDR3 coding DNA: TGTGCCAGCAGCCAAGAGCCAGGGAGGAATAATGAAAAACTGTTTTTT.

This clonotype was seen only a few times. In nucleotides, the CDR3 is TGTGCCAGCAGCGAGGGACTAGCGGAGTACAATGAGCAGTTCTTC. Translating gives CASSEGLAEYNEQFF. This chain links TRBV9 with TRBJ2-1; 11 bases match TRBD2. J was trimmed by 4 bases and V by 3 bases; bases with no gene match: 3. The CDR3 spans 15 residues. From germline, CDR1 is SGDLS and CDR2 YYNGEE.

This clonotype was seen more than once but under ten times. The rearrangement links TRBV3-1 to TRBJ2-7; 10 bases agree with TRBD1. CDR3 length equals 15 residues. CDR1 and CDR2 (germline): LGHDT, YNNKEL (reference sequence). With V trimmed by 1 base and J by 8 bases, 8 bases remained unmatched. In DNA form, the CDR3 reads TGTGCCAGCAGCCAAGGGGGGACAGGGGCTTCCAAGCAGTACTTC. The encoded protein is CASSQGGTGASKQYF.

This chain links TRBV5-1 with TRBJ1-5; 8 nucleotides line up with TRBD1. Trimming cost V 0 bases and J 5 bases; bases outside gene matches: 4. The CDR3 covers 15 residues. CDR1 is SGHRS and CDR2 is YFSETQ in the germline V gene. CDR3 amino acids: CASSLGQGAYQPQHF. The CDR3 DNA reads as TGCGCCAGCAGCTTGGGCCAGGGGGCCTATCAGCCCCAGCATTTT.